What follows are 19 T cell receptor beta chains derived from one specimen sequenced in a study of patients and donors after allogeneic stem cell transplantation. TCRdb recomputed calls from the RT-PCR reads with MiXCR, one row per CDR3 protein. The top ten clones hold more than 25% of a sample with tens of thousands of distinct CDR3 sequences, about 26% of them seen once. Source material: blood, either unsorted or a sorted T cell fraction (not recorded which). The receptors stem from a human donor who was either an allogeneic HSCT recipient or a stem cell or donor lymphocyte infusion donor (not recorded which). It is not recorded whose cells these are; they may come from a transplant donor.

V gene TRBV12-3 or TRBV12-4 combines with J gene TRBJ1-3; perhaps TRBD1 as D (5 bases). This CDR3 is 13 amino acids long. The ends were cut back, 0 bases at V and 7 bases at J, with 7 bases in the middle. The CDR3 here is CASSLARGNTIYF. Written as DNA, the CDR3 is TGTGCCAGCAGTTTAGCGCGGGGGAACACCATATATTTT.

This clonotype was recorded a few times. The CDR3 spells CAISDPGQGVTSQHF. CDR3 nucleotides: TGTGCCATCAGTGACCCGGGACAGGGGGTTACGTCCCAGCATTTT. The chain uses TRBV10-3 and TRBJ1-5; 11 positions agree with TRBD1. Trimming removed 3 bases from V and 11 bases from J; junction bases left unmatched: 9. The CDR3 runs to 15 residues. Per the germline V gene, CDR1 is ENHRY and CDR2 is SYGVKD.

The rearrangement links TRBV4-1 to TRBJ2-7; TRBD1 agrees at 7 bases. Germline V lookup: CDR1 MGHRA, CDR2 YSYEKL. The CDR3 extends over 15 amino acids. J was trimmed by 5 bases and V by 1 base; bases with no gene match: 8. The CDR3 reads CASSQAKDRVNEQYF. The CDR3 nucleotides are TGCGCCAGCAGCCAAGCAAAAGACAGGGTAAACGAGCAGTACTTC.

The V call is TRBV12-3 or TRBV12-4, the J call TRBJ2-2; D possibly corresponds to TRBD1 (5 bases). This CDR3 spans 17 amino acids. V was pared by 6 bases and J by 3 bases, with 20 bases between. The CDR3 loop reads CASRVIRGKGDTGELFF. CDR3 nucleotide sequence: TGTGCCAGCAGAGTGATTCGCGGAAAAGGGGACACCGGGGAGCTGTTTTTT.

J is TRBJ2-7 and V is TRBV2, with 7 bases lining up with TRBD1. Germline assignment: CDR1 SNHLY and CDR2 FYNNEI. The trim removed 7 bases at V and 2 bases at J, leaving 14 bases unmatched. This CDR3 is built from 16 residues. The CDR3 here is CASTKPRDSSTYEQYF. The CDR3 nucleotides read TGTGCCAGCACCAAACCCCGGGACAGTTCGACCTACGAGCAGTACTTC.

This chain links TRBV5-1 with TRBJ1-2; TRBD1 is a possible D gene (5 bases). The germline gives CDR1 SGHRS, CDR2 YFSETQ. Trimming left V 2 bases short and J 7 bases short, with 18 bases between. The CDR3 loop spans 15 amino acids. The CDR3 protein is CASSFRQGYMVGYTF. The CDR3 DNA is TGCGCCAGCAGCTTTCGGCAGGGTTATATGGTTGGCTACACCTTC.

This clonotype occurred a few times. The chain carries TRBV19 and TRBJ1-5; D unresolved. V was pared by 10 bases and J by 2 bases, with 12 bases between. Germline CDR1 LNHDA, CDR2 SQIVND (reference sequence). CDR3 length: 13 amino acids. CDR3 in DNA: TGTGCCACTTCGACTGTCGGCAATCAGCCCCAGCATTTT. Its protein product is CATSTVGNQPQHF.

This chain connects TRBV7-2 to TRBJ1-1; TRBD1 might be the D (6 bases). The CDR3 is made up of 14 amino acids. The germline V gene has CDR1 SGHTA and CDR2 FQGNSA. V lost 0 bases, J lost 5 bases, and 10 bases lay in between. The CDR3 DNA reads TGTGCCAGCAGCTTAGCGAGGGGGTGGACTGAAGCTTTCTTT. It codes for CASSLARGWTEAFF.

This chain uses TRBV30 with TRBJ2-3; no reliable D call. This CDR3 contains 13 residues. The germline CDR1 and CDR2 sequences are GTSNPN and SVGIG (reference sequence). V shed 5 bases and J shed 2 bases, with 11 bases lying between them. CDR3 region: CAWWDWLTDTQYF. CDR3 coding DNA: TGTGCCTGGTGGGATTGGCTCACAGATACGCAGTATTTT.

The chain employs TRBV5-1 and TRBJ1-2; D gene ambiguous. This CDR3 is built from 15 residues. CDR1 SGHRS and CDR2 YFSETQ come from the germline V gene. Trimming removed 3 bases at V and 0 bases at J, with 12 bases between. The CDR3: CASSSDGVANYGYTF. The CDR3, as DNA: TGCGCCAGCAGCTCCGACGGGGTGGCTAACTATGGCTACACCTTC.

This chain links TRBV7-9 with TRBJ2-3; D is perhaps TRBD1 or TRBD2 (5 bases each). The CDR3 is 16 residues long. Trimming removed 5 bases from V and 5 bases from J, with 20 bases in between. CDR1 is SEHNR, CDR2 FQNEAQ, per germline (reference sequence). The CDR3 is CASSNFGTPTGDTQYF. The DNA of the CDR3 is TGTGCCAGCAGCAATTTTGGGACCCCAACCGGAGATACGCAGTATTTT. Supplemented by reference TRBV7-9 and TRBJ2-3, the full variable domain reads DTGVSQNPRHKITKRGQNVTFRCDPISEHNRLYWYRQTLGQGPEFLTYFQNEAQLEKSRLLSDRFSAERPKGSFSTLEIQRTEQGDSAMYLCASSNFGTPTGDTQYFGPGTRLTVL.

The sample holds a few counts of this clonotype. The DNA of the CDR3 is TGTGCCAGCAGCTGTGTGGACAGTAGCAATCAGCCCCAGCATTTT. It encodes CASSCVDSSNQPQHF. The rearrangement uses TRBV7-3 and TRBJ1-5; D might be TRBD1 (6 bases). Germline CDR1 reads SGHTA; CDR2 reads FQGTGA. The length of the CDR3 is 15 residues. V shed 4 bases and J shed 0 bases, with 10 bases lying between them. The variable domain in full, with the rest retrieved from reference TRBV7-3 and TRBJ1-5, is GAGVSQTPSNKVTEKGKYVELRCDPISGHTALYWYRQSLGQGPEFLIYFQGTGAADDSGLPNDRFFAVRPEGSVSTLKIQRTERGDSAVYLCASSCVDSSNQPQHFGDGTRLSIL.

The table lists this clonotype with a few counts. V usage is TRBV7-9 and J usage is TRBJ1-2, with D perhaps matching TRBD1 (5 bases). Germline-derived CDR1 and CDR2 are SEHNR and FQNEAQ (reference sequence). The CDR3 totals 18 residues. V was trimmed by 5 bases and J by 8 bases, leaving 30 bases between them. In DNA, the CDR3 is TGTGCCAGCAGCCAAAAACCCATTGGGGGATCTCTCCTGACGGGCTACACCTTC. It translates to CASSQKPIGGSLLTGYTF.

This clonotype came up a few times. The gene calls are TRBV20-1 and TRBJ1-5; 7 bases are shared with TRBD1. The germline V gene encodes CDR1 DFQATT and CDR2 SNEGSKA (reference sequence). With 0 bases clipped from V and 5 bases from J, the junction kept 4 bases outside the gene matches. The CDR3 has 14 residues. The CDR3 is CSARDLTGHQPQHF. CDR3 bases: TGCAGTGCTAGAGATTTGACAGGGCATCAGCCCCAGCATTTT.

V gene TRBV12-3 or TRBV12-4 combines with J gene TRBJ2-5, with TRBD1 matching over 9 bases. With 5 bases clipped from V and 2 bases from J, the junction kept 6 bases outside the gene matches. This CDR3 region has 15 residues. The CDR3 loop reads CASSPGQGLQETQYF. The DNA of the CDR3 is TGTGCCAGCAGTCCAGGACAGGGGCTGCAAGAGACCCAGTACTTC.

Of note for this clonotype: One junction end does not reproduce the germline sequence, and a read error may be involved. The rearrangement links TRBV20-1 to TRBJ2-7; the match to TRBD2 covers 7 bases. Germline CDR1 and CDR2: DFQATT and SNEGSKA (reference sequence). The CDR3 sequence is 13 residues long. The CDR3 region has the DNA TGCAGCGTTCCCCTGGGCGGGAGAACGAACTCGGTCTTC. Protein product: CSVPLGGRTNSVF.

V is TRBV7-7 and J is TRBJ2-5; 7 bases match TRBD2. J gave up 6 bases and V 5 bases, and 6 bases lay outside the gene matches. The germline gives CDR1 SSHAT, CDR2 FNYEAQ (reference sequence). This CDR3 is built from 13 residues. CDR3 loop: CASSRTSDQTQYF. As DNA, the CDR3 is TGTGCCAGCAGCCGGACTAGTGACCAGACCCAGTACTTC.

There are a few counts of this clonotype. The gene calls are TRBV20-1 and TRBJ2-1; 11 bases fit TRBD2. This CDR3 is built from 16 residues. Trimming cost V 3 bases and J 7 bases; bases outside gene matches: 11. Germline CDR1 is DFQATT and CDR2 is SNEGSKA (reference sequence). The CDR3 coding sequence is TGCAGTGCTAGCAGCCCTAGCGGGGGGCAGTATAATGAGCAGTTCTTC. Residues: CSASSPSGGQYNEQFF.

This clonotype was observed once. The chain employs TRBV5-1 and TRBJ2-7; tentatively, D is TRBD1 or TRBD2 (5 bases each). V lost 1 base to trimming and J lost 0 bases, with 17 bases between them. CDR3 length: 17 residues. Per the germline V gene, CDR1 is SGHRS and CDR2 is YFSETQ. For the CDR3, the DNA is TGCGCCAGCAGCTTGTATGGCGCAACAGGAGGCTCCTACGAGCAGTACTTC. Its protein product is CASSLYGATGGSYEQYF.